The 18 T cell receptor beta chains presented below share a single source sample, sequenced in a study of identical twins. Via MiXCR, TCRdb re-called the 5' RACE reads, giving one row per CDR3 protein. The sample contains 1.5 million to 2 million distinct CDR3 sequences, about 31% of which appear only once. The source material was cord blood. The receptors were sampled from a newborn girl in good health.

The CDR3 bases are TGTGCCAGCAGCTCCAGGGGGCCCGACTACAATGAGCAGTTCTTC. It specifies CASSSRGPDYNEQFF. The chain joins TRBV7-9 to TRBJ2-1; 8 nucleotides match TRBD1. The trim removed 4 bases at V and 3 bases at J, leaving 5 bases unmatched. The length of the CDR3 is 15 residues. CDR1 SEHNR and CDR2 FQNEAQ come from the germline V gene (reference sequence).

The J gene is TRBJ2-4, the V gene TRBV28; 10 bases align to TRBD2. The V segment lost 5 bases and the J segment 3 bases; nucleotides outside the gene matches: 13. CDR1 is MDHEN, CDR2 SYDVKM, per germline. The CDR3 is made up of 18 amino acids. This chain's CDR3 is CASSAPLAGGRSKNIQYF. CDR3 nucleotides: TGTGCCAGCAGTGCCCCCTTAGCGGGAGGTAGGAGCAAAAACATTCAGTACTTC.

The sample holds a few counts of this clonotype. The gene calls are TRBV24-1 and TRBJ2-4, with no clear D. Trimming cost V 5 bases and J 1 base, with 11 bases left between them. Germline CDR1 KGHDR, CDR2 SFDVKD. The CDR3 sequence is 15 residues long. CDR3 DNA sequence: TGTGCCACCAGTGGACAATTATTGGCCAAAAACATTCAGTACTTC. Amino acids: CATSGQLLAKNIQYF.

The chain joins TRBV10-3 to TRBJ1-1, with D possibly matching TRBD1 (5 bases). Trimming cost V 2 bases and J 5 bases, with 15 bases left between them. Germline V gene sequence: CDR1 ENHRY, CDR2 SYGVKD. The CDR3 contains 15 residues. CDR3 DNA sequence: TGTGCCATCAGTGAGGCGGGGGTCTTAGGGACTGAAGCTTTCTTT. It encodes CAISEAGVLGTEAFF.

This clonotype was counted between two and nine times. V usage is TRBV20-1 and J usage is TRBJ1-4, with D maybe TRBD1 (5 bases). This CDR3 comprises 14 residues. Germline-derived CDR1 and CDR2 are DFQATT and SNEGSKA (reference sequence). V was shortened by 0 bases and J by 5 bases, with 10 bases between the two germline ends. In DNA form, the CDR3 reads TGCAGTGCTAGAGACAGGGTTAAGAATGAAAAACTGTTTTTT. Translation gives CSARDRVKNEKLFF.

This clonotype was recorded at least ten times. The rearrangement joins TRBV7-9 to TRBJ2-7; D might be TRBD1 (5 bases). The germline CDR1 and CDR2 sequences are SEHNR and FQNEAQ (reference sequence). V was shortened by 1 base and J by 0 bases, with 13 bases between the two germline ends. The CDR3 runs to 16 residues. CDR3 sequence (DNA): TGTGCCAGCAGCTTAGGAGCAGGGTTCGACTCCTACGAGCAGTACTTC. This encodes CASSLGAGFDSYEQYF.

This chain connects TRBV11-2 to TRBJ1-1; 9 nucleotides agree with TRBD1. The CDR3 totals 21 residues. The germline V gene has CDR1 SGHAT and CDR2 FQNNGV. Unmatched junction bases numbered 21, after V lost 4 bases and J lost 0 bases. CDR3 sequence (DNA): TGTGCCAGCAGCTCAGAACTTGGGACAGGGAAGGGGCTGGCCATGAACACTGAAGCTTTCTTT. Amino acid sequence: CASSSELGTGKGLAMNTEAFF.

The chain carries TRBV4-1 and TRBJ2-1; D gene uncertain. There are 13 residues in the CDR3. CDR1 is MGHRA and CDR2 is YSYEKL in the germline V gene. Trimming removed 0 bases at V and 6 bases at J, with 6 bases between. The CDR3 DNA sequence: TGCGCCAGCAGCCAAGATTATCCCAATGAGCAGTTCTTC. It specifies CASSQDYPNEQFF.

The chain has TRBV7-2 and TRBJ2-1; 10 nucleotides line up with TRBD2. There are 15 residues in the CDR3. Germline CDR1 and CDR2: SGHTA and FQGNSA. V lost 6 bases, J lost 6 bases, and 8 bases stayed unmatched. The CDR3 DNA sequence: TGTGCCAGCAGTCATCCGGGACTAGCGTTCAATGAGCAGTTCTTC. It specifies CASSHPGLAFNEQFF.

In this sample, this clonotype turned up once. The rearrangement links TRBV20-1 to TRBJ1-5; the D gene is possibly TRBD1 (5 bases). Germline CDR1 is DFQATT and CDR2 is SNEGSKA (reference sequence). V gave up 4 bases and J gave up 1 base, with 11 bases separating them. The CDR3 loop spans 14 amino acids. The CDR3 DNA follows: TGCAGTGCTACACAACAGGCCAGCAATCAGCCCCAGCATTTT. Translation gives CSATQQASNQPQHF.

This clonotype was seen a few times. V gene TRBV7-2 combines with J gene TRBJ2-3; D call uncertain. This CDR3 region has 11 residues. The V end was cut by 11 bases, the J end by 1 base, with 7 bases between. Per the germline V gene, CDR1 is SGHTA and CDR2 is FQGNSA. In DNA, the CDR3 is TGTGCCGTCATAGGCACAGATACGCAGTATTTT. Its protein is CAVIGTDTQYF.

V gene TRBV19 combines with J gene TRBJ2-3, with a tentative D call TRBD2 (6 bases). This CDR3 spans 17 amino acids. The germline V and J ends were trimmed by 6 bases and 2 bases, with 21 bases remaining between them. Germline values: CDR1 LNHDA, CDR2 SQIVND (reference sequence). The CDR3 DNA sequence: TGTGCCAGTAGCAACGCCCGGGACTGGCTATACACAGATACGCAGTATTTT. This translates into CASSNARDWLYTDTQYF.

The CDR3 nucleotides read TGTGCCAGCAGCATACCCGGGACTAGCGGGATTAATGAGCAGTACTTC. The encoded protein is CASSIPGTSGINEQYF. The chain carries TRBV27 and TRBJ2-7; 13 nucleotides agree with TRBD2. The V segment lost 6 bases and the J segment 7 bases; nucleotides outside the gene matches: 12. The CDR3 is made up of 16 amino acids. Germline V lookup: CDR1 MNHEY, CDR2 SMNVEV (reference sequence).

This chain links TRBV18 with TRBJ2-7, with 7 bases fitting TRBD1. The CDR3 consists of 14 residues. Germline V CDR1 and CDR2: KGHSH, LQKENI. Losses at the gene ends were 6 bases for V and 5 bases for J; bases not matched to a gene: 10. This CDR3 is CASSPGTEGHEQYF. The CDR3 nucleotides read TGTGCCAGCTCCCCCGGGACAGAAGGTCACGAGCAGTACTTC.

The J gene is TRBJ2-7, the V gene TRBV3-1; TRBD2 aligns across 9 bases. The J call may be faulty, since TRBJ2-5 better matches the DNA end. There are 15 residues in the CDR3. CDR1 is LGHDT, CDR2 YNNKEL, per germline (reference sequence). This CDR3 is CASSLNSGGTETQYF. For the CDR3, the DNA is TGTGCCAGCAGCCTCAATAGCGGGGGCACCGAGACCCAGTACTTC.

The J gene is TRBJ2-7, the V gene TRBV12-3 or TRBV12-4; 8 bases are shared with TRBD1. CDR3 length equals 15 residues. After removal of 6 bases from V and 3 bases from J, the junction contained 10 bases not matched to a gene. This CDR3 is CASSFLDRADYEQYF. Here the CDR3 DNA reads TGTGCCAGCAGCTTCCTGGACAGGGCCGACTACGAGCAGTACTTC.

The J gene is TRBJ2-6, the V gene TRBV3-1; D ambiguous. The germline CDR1 and CDR2 sequences are LGHDT and YNNKEL (reference sequence). Deletions cut 5 bases from V and 0 bases from J, with 8 bases between. CDR3 length: 15 amino acids. CDR3 nucleotides: TGTGCCAGCAGCGTAACACACTCTGGGGCCAACGTCCTGACTTTC. Amino acids: CASSVTHSGANVLTF.

J is TRBJ2-2 and V is TRBV5-1; D not resolved. Germline assignment: CDR1 SGHRS and CDR2 YFSETQ. This CDR3 has 15 amino acids. V was trimmed by 6 bases and J by 0 bases, leaving 12 bases between them. CDR3 sequence reads: CASIEGSSNTGELFF. The CDR3 bases are TGCGCCAGCATTGAAGGCAGCTCGAACACCGGGGAGCTGTTTTTT.